This entry lists 23 T cell receptor beta chains sequenced from one sample in a study of blood T cells in healthy people across ages. Combining a sample-barcoded 5' primer with a J-beta primer mix, a second PCR ran for about 6 to 11 cycles. From the 5' RACE reads, TCRdb called clonotypes with MiXCR, one entry per CDR3 protein. The sample contains about 670,000 distinct CDR3 sequences, around 50% of which appear only once. The sample taken for sequencing was blood. The receptors stem from a woman of 80 years or more in good health.

The V gene is TRBV9, the J gene TRBJ2-7; 7 bases align to TRBD1. Germline trimming cut 0 bases from V and 4 bases from J; bases unmatched to any gene: 7. The germline V gene encodes CDR1 SGDLS and CDR2 YYNGEE. The CDR3 totals 15 residues. CDR3: CASSVGDSHFYEQYF. CDR3 nucleotide sequence: TGTGCCAGCAGCGTAGGGGACAGCCACTTTTACGAGCAGTACTTC.

This clonotype was found many times. J is TRBJ2-3 and V is TRBV2; D remains unclear. This CDR3 spans 12 amino acids. V was cut by 7 bases and J by 5 bases, with 10 bases left in between. Germline CDR1 SNHLY, CDR2 FYNNEI. CDR3 loop: CASIGERDTQYF. The CDR3 DNA follows: TGTGCCAGCATTGGGGAAAGAGATACGCAGTATTTT.

This clonotype was detected ten times or more. This sequence joins TRBV5-1 and TRBJ2-1; D is perhaps TRBD2 (5 bases). CDR1 and CDR2 from the germline V gene are SGHRS and YFSETQ. The CDR3 has 15 residues. Between the trimmed V and J ends, which lost 0 bases and 6 bases, there was a span of 13 bases. This CDR3 reads CASSLAPTSSNEQFF. The CDR3 nucleotides read TGCGCCAGCAGCTTGGCCCCAACTAGTAGCAATGAGCAGTTCTTC.

The rearrangement uses TRBV4-1 and TRBJ2-1, with a tentative D call TRBD2 (6 bases). V lost 2 bases, J lost 13 bases, and 12 bases lay in between. CDR3 size: 12 residues. From germline, CDR1 is MGHRA and CDR2 YSYEKL. The CDR3 DNA reads as TGCGCCAGCAGCCAAAAGTTAGCGGACCAGTTCTTC. Its protein is CASSQKLADQFF.

The genes are TRBV5-6 and TRBJ1-1; the D is unclear. The CDR3 spans 14 residues. Trimming took off 0 bases at V and 6 bases at J, with 12 bases between the two ends. Per germline, CDR1 SGHDT and CDR2 YYEEEE. The CDR3 reads CASSLGYGRPEAFF. For the CDR3, the DNA is TGTGCCAGCAGCTTGGGGTATGGTAGGCCTGAAGCTTTCTTT.

This rearrangement joins TRBV12-3 or TRBV12-4 to TRBJ2-1; 8 positions agree with TRBD2. This CDR3 spans 13 amino acids. After removal of 3 bases from V and 9 bases from J, the junction contained 4 bases not matched to a gene. CDR3 sequence: CASSLRLAGEQFF. In DNA form, the CDR3 reads TGTGCCAGCAGTTTGAGGCTAGCGGGTGAGCAGTTCTTC.

This sequence joins TRBV9 and TRBJ1-5; TRBD1 matches at 9 bases. After removal of 0 bases from V and 6 bases from J, the junction contained 4 bases not matched to a gene. Looked up from germline, CDR1 is SGDLS and CDR2 is YYNGEE. The CDR3 is made up of 15 amino acids. In nucleotides, the CDR3 is TGTGCCAGCAGCGTAGCTGGGACAGGGCCTCAGCCCCAGCATTTT. The encoded protein is CASSVAGTGPQPQHF.

Remarks on this clonotype: One end of the junction is discordant with germline, which a read error may explain. This chain links TRBV28 with TRBJ1-4, with D maybe TRBD1 (5 bases). The CDR3 length is 15 residues. Germline assignment: CDR1 MDHEN and CDR2 SYDVKM. CDR3: CAGSQPTGSIEKLFF. The CDR3 nucleotides read TGTGCCGGCAGTCAACCAACAGGTTCCATCGAAAAACTGTTTTTT.

The rearrangement links TRBV3-1 to TRBJ2-1, with D perhaps TRBD1 (6 bases). The CDR3 consists of 15 residues. CDR1 is LGHDT, CDR2 YNNKEL, per germline (reference sequence). The ends were cut back, 1 base at V and 3 bases at J, with 10 bases in the middle. CDR3 in DNA: TGTGCCAGCAGCCAAGGGGACAAACTCTACAATGAGCAGTTCTTC. As protein: CASSQGDKLYNEQFF.

The chain carries TRBV27 and TRBJ2-7, with a weak D call TRBD2 (5 bases). With 2 bases removed from V and 2 bases from J, the gap between germline ends came to 13 bases. CDR1 is MNHEY and CDR2 is SMNVEV in the germline V gene (reference sequence). This CDR3 comprises 15 residues. The CDR3 DNA reads TGTGCCAGCAGTTTAACAGCGGTTGGGACCTACGAGCAGTACTTC. It translates to CASSLTAVGTYEQYF.

About this clonotype itself: Since a much larger clone is just one base distant, this may be a read error. V usage is TRBV7-2 and J usage is TRBJ2-1, with 7 positions matching TRBD2. Germline CDR1 and CDR2: SGHTA and FQGNSA. J was trimmed by 9 bases and V by 1 base; bases with no gene match: 9. The CDR3 is 15 amino acids. The CDR3 DNA reads as TGTGCCAGCAGCTTAGTTTGCGGGGAGCGGGGTGAGCAGTTCTTC. It specifies CASSLVCGERGEQFF.

This clonotype came up many times. The V and J genes are TRBV11-2 and TRBJ2-3; 7 nucleotides align to TRBD1. The CDR3 has 19 amino acids. V lost 3 bases, J lost 0 bases, and 15 bases stayed unmatched. Germline V gene sequence: CDR1 SGHAT, CDR2 FQNNGV. This CDR3 reads CASSFRVTGRTTSTDTQYF. In DNA, the CDR3 is TGTGCCAGCAGCTTTCGGGTGACAGGGCGAACGACTAGCACAGATACGCAGTATTTT.

The table lists this clonotype with many counts. The genes are TRBV7-2 and TRBJ2-3, with D hard to call. CDR3 length: 13 residues. Germline V lookup: CDR1 SGHTA, CDR2 FQGNSA. The V end lost 4 bases, the J end lost 6 bases, and 11 bases lay between the germline ends. Here the CDR3 reads CASSSVPADTQYF. The DNA for the CDR3 is TGTGCCAGCAGCTCCGTTCCCGCGGATACGCAGTATTTT. Filled out from reference TRBV7-2 and TRBJ2-3, the complete variable domain reads GAGVSQSPSNKVTEKGKDVELRCDPISGHTALYWYRQSLGQGLEFLIYFQGNSAPDKSGLPSDRFSAERTGGSVSTLTIQRTQQEDSAVYLCASSSVPADTQYFGPGTRLTVL.

V usage is TRBV5-1 and J usage is TRBJ1-4; the D is unclear. In germline, CDR1 is SGHRS, CDR2 YFSETQ. Between the trimmed V and J ends, which lost 8 bases and 3 bases, there was a span of 17 bases. The CDR3 is 15 residues long. The CDR3 sequence: CASYSGVRANEKLFF. In nucleotides, the CDR3 is TGCGCCAGTTACTCCGGGGTGAGGGCTAATGAAAAACTGTTTTTT.

This clonotype was seen a single time. The CDR3 sequence: CATSRDFIARPFF. CDR3 nucleotide sequence: TGTGCCACCAGCAGAGATTTTATAGCGAGGCCGTTCTTC. The chain employs TRBV15 and TRBJ2-1; D possibly corresponds to TRBD2 (5 bases). The CDR3 loop spans 13 amino acids. The germline gives CDR1 LNHNV, CDR2 YYDKDF (reference sequence). The V gene lost 0 bases and the J gene lost 15 bases, with 15 bases spanning the gap.

About this clonotype: The junction does not match germline at one end; this may be a read error. The chain joins TRBV29-1 to TRBJ2-1; 8 nucleotides agree with TRBD2. The CDR3 runs to 16 residues. The germline gives CDR1 SQVTM, CDR2 ANQGSEA. CDR3 nucleotides: TGCAGCGTTGAAGAGTTACTAGCGGAGTCCTACAATGGGCAGTTCTTC. Translation gives CSVEELLAESYNGQFF.

J is TRBJ2-1 and V is TRBV12-3 or TRBV12-4; D may correspond to TRBD1 or TRBD2 (5 bases each). V shed 6 bases and J shed 5 bases, with 11 bases lying between them. The CDR3 spans 13 residues. The CDR3 here is CASSHGGHNEQFF. The CDR3 nucleotides read TGTGCCAGCAGCCATGGGGGACACAATGAGCAGTTCTTC.

The chain employs TRBV5-1 and TRBJ2-7, with 8 bases fitting TRBD1. Germline assignment: CDR1 SGHRS and CDR2 YFSETQ. This CDR3 spans 13 amino acids. V lost 2 bases and J lost 4; bases outside the gene matches: 2. CDR3 amino acids: CASSFTGGYEQYF. The CDR3 DNA reads as TGCGCCAGCAGCTTTACAGGGGGTTACGAGCAGTACTTC. Variable domain in full (rest from reference TRBV5-1 and TRBJ2-7): KAGVTQTPRYLIKTRGQQVTLSCSPISGHRSVSWYQQTPGQGLQFLFEYFSETQRNKGNFPGRFSGRQFSNSRSEMNVSTLELGDSALYLCASSFTGGYEQYFGPGTRLTVT.

This clonotype was picked up many times. The J gene is TRBJ2-1, the V gene TRBV29-1; 7 nucleotides match TRBD2. This CDR3 comprises 15 residues. Germline V gene data show CDR1 as SQVTM and CDR2 as ANQGSEA. V dropped 6 bases and J dropped 3; count of bases not matched to a gene: 11. The CDR3 coding sequence is TGCAGCGTCGGGGGGACGGCTGGCGGCTACAATGAGCAGTTCTTC. This translates into CSVGGTAGGYNEQFF.

In nucleotides, the CDR3 is TGTGCCACCAGTGATAATGCGAGAGGCACCGGGGAGCTGTTTTTT. Translation: CATSDNARGTGELFF. The V call is TRBV24-1, the J call TRBJ2-2, with D unresolved. Trimming left V 3 bases short and J 4 bases short, with 11 bases between. This CDR3 region has 15 residues. CDR1 is KGHDR and CDR2 is SFDVKD in the germline V gene.

The rearrangement links TRBV29-1 to TRBJ1-1; D call uncertain. V shed 1 base and J shed 3 bases, with 15 bases lying between them. This CDR3 has 15 amino acids. Looked up from germline, CDR1 is SQVTM and CDR2 is ANQGSEA. The CDR3 loop reads CSVEASRRRDTEAFF. The DNA for the CDR3 is TGCAGCGTTGAAGCCAGCAGGCGACGGGACACTGAAGCTTTCTTT.

The table lists this clonotype with many counts. V and J are TRBV4-1 and TRBJ2-4; D remains unclear. The CDR3 extends over 15 amino acids. V was cut by 4 bases and J by 0 bases, with 10 bases left in between. The germline V gene has CDR1 MGHRA and CDR2 YSYEKL. CDR3 region: CASSLRLLAKNIQYF. CDR3 nucleotide sequence: TGCGCCAGCAGCCTTAGACTCCTAGCCAAAAACATTCAGTACTTC.

On this clonotype: The junction shows a germline mismatch at one end, possibly a read error. This CDR3 reads CSSSLQGGEQYF. In nucleotides, the CDR3 is TGTTCCAGCAGTTTACAGGGGGGCGAGCAGTACTTC. The V call is TRBV27, the J call TRBJ2-7; 8 bases match TRBD1. CDR3 size: 12 residues. Germline values: CDR1 MNHEY, CDR2 SMNVEV (reference sequence).